This T cell receptor (beta chain) was sequenced in a study of blood T cells in healthy people across ages (dated by TCRdb to between 2014 and 2017). For context, the study as a whole: In model experiments, template switching captured roughly one uniquely barcoded TCR beta cDNA molecule for every two T cells. Age-related changes in TCR beta repertoire diversity were measured in the study by deep sequencing normalized with unique cDNA molecular identifiers. Donors were grouped into four age groups: young (average 16 years), middle-aged (approximately 41), aged (around 66) and long-lived (over 80). Donors of different ages were randomly distributed across sequencing lanes to avoid experimental bias. Two additional independent replicas of 1 million unique cDNA reads from the same blood draw were analyzed for two donors (one aged 18 to 29 and one aged 80 or older). General conclusions and limits of the study: The percentage of naive T cells measured by flow cytometry correlated strongly with observed TCR beta diversity. Estimates of total diversity based on one million sequenced T cells were regarded as lower bounds and as underestimates. As age increased, observed TCR beta diversity per million T cells dropped in a roughly linear way, and a significant reduction was already evident by age 40. Compared with the aged group, the long-lived group had more naive CD4+ T cells, fewer expanded clones and increased TCR diversity, suggesting age selection. Conclusive comparison of naive and antigen-experienced compartments was prevented by the profiling of bulk unsorted PBMCs. Donor CMV infection status was unknown, potentially confounding age-related changes in expanded clonotypes.

Library creation used 5' RACE. Sequencing used an Illumina HiSeq 2500. A second PCR of roughly 6 to 12 cycles was performed with a sample-barcoded 5' primer and a J-beta primer mix. A unique molecular identifier was introduced onto each TCR beta cDNA molecule by a template-switch 5' adaptor carrying 12 random nucleotides. Each sample yielded at least 3 million CDR3-containing paired-end reads. The Mint cDNA synthesis kit, primed by a TRBC-specific oligonucleotide, was used to synthesize first-strand cDNA from all RNA. Following uracil-DNA glycosylase treatment, all cDNA underwent a first 18-cycle PCR with the universal primers M1SS and BC2_uni_R. The paper's data handling went like this. For normalization, 1 million high-quality reads were randomly selected from each sample, with every read carrying a distinct molecular identifier. Instead of being binned into consensus sequences, reads with shared molecular identifiers were discarded. MiTCR, with a Q25 quality threshold and the strictest error-elimination algorithm, was used for CDR3 identification, clonotype clustering and error correction. A nonparametric unseen species model with Euler transformation was used to estimate lower-bound total TCR beta diversity. TCRdb reanalyzed the raw reads on its own, using fastp at Q25 for trimming and MiXCR for clone calling, and kept in-frame beta chains. Identical CDR3 proteins give one entry, which carries the most common genes and DNA. The V and J calls, along with clone size, are taken from TCRdb and not from the paper's own processing. The sample table contains 850,000 to 1,000,000 distinct CDR3 sequences; only one count was recorded for roughly 47% of them. The leading ten clones occupy 20% to 25% of the sample.

Systemically healthy Caucasian individuals from Russia, around 38 in total and aged about 6 to 100 years, were included as donors. Around 10 milliliters of peripheral blood were drawn from each donor into EDTA-treated Vacutainer tubes. Ficoll-Paque density-gradient centrifugation was used to isolate PBMCs, with at least 7 million per sample. Trizol reagent was used to extract total RNA from PBMCs, with at least 5 micrograms per sample. For every donor, an aliquot of PBMCs went through flow cytometry to measure the percentages of naive CD45RAhigh/CD27high T cells. The CDR1 and CDR2 encoded by the germline V gene are SGHTA and FQGNSA. Trimming removed 2 bases from V and 2 bases from J, leaving 11 bases between the germline ends. The cysteine opens and the phenylalanine closes a CDR3 of 15 amino acids. CDR3 DNA only is kept here, 45 bases in frame from base 1. This clonotype has more than one count but fewer than ten. The clone's antigen remains unknown. No base quality values were provided; no much bigger clone lies one nucleotide off.

The receptor was isolated from a woman aged 60 to 75 in good health. Sequences were obtained from blood. The V gene is TRBV7-2 and the J gene is TRBJ2-3; the D gene is unclear. CDR3 loop: CASSLWASFTDTQYF. The DNA is as follows: TGTGCCAGCAGCTTATGGGCCTCGTTCACAGATACGCAGTATTTT.